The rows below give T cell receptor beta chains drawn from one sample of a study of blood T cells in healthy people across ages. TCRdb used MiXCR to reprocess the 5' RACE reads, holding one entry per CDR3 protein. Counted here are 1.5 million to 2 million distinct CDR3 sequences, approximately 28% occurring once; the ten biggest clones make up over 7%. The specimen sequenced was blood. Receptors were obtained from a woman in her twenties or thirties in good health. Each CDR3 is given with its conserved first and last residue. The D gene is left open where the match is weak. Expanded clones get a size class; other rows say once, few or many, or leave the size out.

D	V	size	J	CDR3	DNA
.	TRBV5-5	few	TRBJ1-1	CASSLTGGYTEAFF	TGTGCCAGCAGCTTAACCGGAGGGTACACTGAAGCTTTCTTT
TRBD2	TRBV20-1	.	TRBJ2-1	CSAYSGRADNEQFF	TGCAGTGCTTATAGCGGGAGGGCCGACAATGAGCAGTTCTTC
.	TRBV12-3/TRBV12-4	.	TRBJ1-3	CASRGGAGIGNTIYF	TGTGCCAGCAGGGGGGGTGCGGGAATTGGAAACACCATATATTTT
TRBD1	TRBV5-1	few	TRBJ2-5	CASSSTGDGRETQYF	TGCGCCAGCAGCTCGACAGGGGATGGTAGAGAGACCCAGTACTTC
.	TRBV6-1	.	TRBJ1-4	CASSESTVTNEKLFF	TGTGCCAGCAGTGAATCGACAGTGACTAATGAAAAACTGTTTTTT
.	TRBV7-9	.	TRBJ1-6	CASSRRDKPNSPLHF	TGTGCCAGCAGCCGCCGGGACAAGCCTAATTCACCCCTCCACTTT
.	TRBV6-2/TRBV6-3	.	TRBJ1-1	CANKVAGQRNTEAFF	TGTGCCAACAAGGTTGCGGGACAACGGAACACTGAAGCTTTCTTT
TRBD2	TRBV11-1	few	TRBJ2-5	CASSPGLAGDQEAQYF	TGTGCCAGCAGCCCGGGACTAGCGGGGGATCAAGAGGCCCAGTACTTC
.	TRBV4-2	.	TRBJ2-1	CASSQEPRVQETQFF	TGTGCCAGCAGCCAAGAACCTAGAGTACAAGAGACCCAGTTCTTC
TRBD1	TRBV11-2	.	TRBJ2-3	CASRITGDGTQYF	TGTGCCAGCAGGATTACAGGGGATGGTACGCAGTATTTT
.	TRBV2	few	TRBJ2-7	CASSRGLTATYEQYF	TGTGCCAGCAGCAGAGGCCTGACAGCAACCTACGAGCAGTACTTC
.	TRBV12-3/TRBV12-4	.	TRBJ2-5	CASSPSTGQEIQYF	TGTGCCAGCAGTCCTTCGACGGGTCAAGAGATCCAGTACTTC
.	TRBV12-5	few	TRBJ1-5	CASNRAGGQPQHF	TGTGCTAGTAATCGGGCCGGCGGTCAGCCCCAGCATTTT
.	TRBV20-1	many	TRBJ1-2	CSASLILANYGYTF	TGCAGTGCTAGCTTGATTTTAGCTAACTATGGCTACACCTTC
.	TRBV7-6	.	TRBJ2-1	CASSLGGRISYNEQFF	TGTGCCAGCAGCTTGGGTGGGAGGATTTCGTACAATGAGCAGTTCTTC